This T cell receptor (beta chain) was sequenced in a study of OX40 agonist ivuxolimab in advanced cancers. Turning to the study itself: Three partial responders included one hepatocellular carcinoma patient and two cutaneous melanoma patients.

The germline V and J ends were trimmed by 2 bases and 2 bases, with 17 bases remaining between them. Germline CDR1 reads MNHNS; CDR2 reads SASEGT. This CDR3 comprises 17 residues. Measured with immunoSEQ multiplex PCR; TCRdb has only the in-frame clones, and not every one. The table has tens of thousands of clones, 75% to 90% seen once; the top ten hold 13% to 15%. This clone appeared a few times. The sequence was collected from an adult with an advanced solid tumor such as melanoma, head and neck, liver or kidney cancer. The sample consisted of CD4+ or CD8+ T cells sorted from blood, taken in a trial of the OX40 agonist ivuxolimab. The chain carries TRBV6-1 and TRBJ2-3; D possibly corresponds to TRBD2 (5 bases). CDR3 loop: CASSEYLSGLFTDTQYF. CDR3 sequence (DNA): TGTGCCAGCAGTGAATATCTCAGCGGTCTTTTCACAGATACGCAGTATTTT.